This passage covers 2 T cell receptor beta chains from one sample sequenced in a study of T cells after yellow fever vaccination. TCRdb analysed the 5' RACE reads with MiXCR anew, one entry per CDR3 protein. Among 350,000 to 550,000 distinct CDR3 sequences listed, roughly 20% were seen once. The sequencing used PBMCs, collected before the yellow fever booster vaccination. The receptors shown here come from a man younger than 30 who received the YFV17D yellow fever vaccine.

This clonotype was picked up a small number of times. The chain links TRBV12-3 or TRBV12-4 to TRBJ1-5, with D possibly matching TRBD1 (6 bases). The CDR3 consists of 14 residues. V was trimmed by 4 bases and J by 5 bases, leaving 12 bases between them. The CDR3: CASSSIQGDQPQHF. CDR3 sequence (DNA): TGTGCCAGCAGTTCAATACAGGGAGATCAGCCCCAGCATTTT.

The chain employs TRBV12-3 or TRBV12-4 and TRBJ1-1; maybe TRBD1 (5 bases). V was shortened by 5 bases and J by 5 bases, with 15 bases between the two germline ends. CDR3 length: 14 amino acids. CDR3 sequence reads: CASSNNQGGTEAFF. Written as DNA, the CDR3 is TGTGCCAGCAGTAACAACCAGGGCGGGACTGAAGCTTTCTTT.